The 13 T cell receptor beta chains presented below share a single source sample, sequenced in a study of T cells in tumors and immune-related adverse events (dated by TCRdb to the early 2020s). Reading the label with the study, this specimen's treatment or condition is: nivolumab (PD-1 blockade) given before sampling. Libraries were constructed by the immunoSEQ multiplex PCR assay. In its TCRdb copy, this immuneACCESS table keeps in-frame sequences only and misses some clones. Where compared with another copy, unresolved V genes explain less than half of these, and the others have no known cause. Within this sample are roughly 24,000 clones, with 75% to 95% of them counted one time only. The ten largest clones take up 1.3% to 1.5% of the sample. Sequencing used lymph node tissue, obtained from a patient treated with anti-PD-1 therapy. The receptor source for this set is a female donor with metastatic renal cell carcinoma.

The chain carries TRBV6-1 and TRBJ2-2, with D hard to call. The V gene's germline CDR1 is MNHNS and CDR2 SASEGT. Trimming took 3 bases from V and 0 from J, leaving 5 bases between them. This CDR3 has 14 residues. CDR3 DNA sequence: TGTGCCAGCAGTGAGGTTCCGAACACCGGGGAGCTGTTTTTT. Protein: CASSEVPNTGELFF.

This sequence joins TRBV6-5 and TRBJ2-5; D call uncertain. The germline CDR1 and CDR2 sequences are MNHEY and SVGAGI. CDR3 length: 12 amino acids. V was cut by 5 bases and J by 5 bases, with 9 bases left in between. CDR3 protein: CASSRVGETQYF. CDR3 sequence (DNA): TGTGCCAGCAGTCGAGTCGGCGAGACCCAGTACTTC.

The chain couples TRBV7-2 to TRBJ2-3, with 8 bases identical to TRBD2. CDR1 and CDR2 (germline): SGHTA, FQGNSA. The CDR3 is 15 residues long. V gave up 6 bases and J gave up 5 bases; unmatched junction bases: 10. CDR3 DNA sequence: TGTGCCAGCAGTTCCAGCGGGGGCGCGGGAGATACGCAGTATTTT. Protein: CASSSSGGAGDTQYF.

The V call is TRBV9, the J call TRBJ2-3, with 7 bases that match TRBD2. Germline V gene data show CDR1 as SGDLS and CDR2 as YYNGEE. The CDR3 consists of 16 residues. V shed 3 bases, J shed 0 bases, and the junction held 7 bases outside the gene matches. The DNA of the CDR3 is TGTGCCAGCAGCGGGACTAGGGAGGTTAGCACAGATACGCAGTATTTT. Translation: CASSGTREVSTDTQYF.

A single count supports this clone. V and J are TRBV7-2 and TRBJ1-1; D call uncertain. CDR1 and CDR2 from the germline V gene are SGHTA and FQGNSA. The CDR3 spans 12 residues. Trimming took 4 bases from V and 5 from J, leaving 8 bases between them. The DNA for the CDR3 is TGTGCCAGCAGCTCGTCTCGGACTGAAGCTTTCTTT. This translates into CASSSSRTEAFF.

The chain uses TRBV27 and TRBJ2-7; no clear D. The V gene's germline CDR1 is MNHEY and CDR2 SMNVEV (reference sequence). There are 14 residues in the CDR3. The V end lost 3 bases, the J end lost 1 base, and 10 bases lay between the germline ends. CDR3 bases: TGTGCCAGCAGTTTTTCGTCCTCTTCCTACGAGCAGTACTTC. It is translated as CASSFSSSSYEQYF.

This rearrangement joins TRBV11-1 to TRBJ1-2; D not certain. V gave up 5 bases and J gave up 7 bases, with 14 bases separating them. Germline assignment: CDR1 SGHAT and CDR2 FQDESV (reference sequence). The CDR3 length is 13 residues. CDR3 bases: TGTGCCAGCAGCCCAAGCGGGGTAGGTGGCTACACCTTC. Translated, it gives CASSPSGVGGYTF.

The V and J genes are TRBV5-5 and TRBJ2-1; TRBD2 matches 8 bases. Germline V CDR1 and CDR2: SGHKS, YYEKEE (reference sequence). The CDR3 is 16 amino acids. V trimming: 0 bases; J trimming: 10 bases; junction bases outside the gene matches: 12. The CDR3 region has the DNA TGTGCCAGCAGCTTGGCCGGGACTAGGCCCCTTGGGGAGCAGTTCTTC. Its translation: CASSLAGTRPLGEQFF.

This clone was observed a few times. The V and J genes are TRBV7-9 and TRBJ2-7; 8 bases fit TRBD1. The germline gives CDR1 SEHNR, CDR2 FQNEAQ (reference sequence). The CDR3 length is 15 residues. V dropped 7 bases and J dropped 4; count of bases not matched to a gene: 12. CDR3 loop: CASNQGQGRAYEQYF. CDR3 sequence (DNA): TGTGCCAGCAACCAAGGACAGGGAAGGGCATACGAGCAGTACTTC.

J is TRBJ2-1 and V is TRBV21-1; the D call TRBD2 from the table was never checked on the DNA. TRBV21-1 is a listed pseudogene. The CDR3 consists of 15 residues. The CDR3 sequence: CASRTAGGPMNEQFF. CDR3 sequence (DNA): TGTGCCAGCAGGACAGCGGGAGGGCCGATGAATGAGCAGTTCTTC.

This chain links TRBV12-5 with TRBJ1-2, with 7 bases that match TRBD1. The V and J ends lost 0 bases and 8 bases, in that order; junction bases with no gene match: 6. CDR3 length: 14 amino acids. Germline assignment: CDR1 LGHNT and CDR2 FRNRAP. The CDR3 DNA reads TGTGCTAGTGGTTTGGTACCGACAGGGACCGGCTACACCTTC. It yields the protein CASGLVPTGTGYTF.

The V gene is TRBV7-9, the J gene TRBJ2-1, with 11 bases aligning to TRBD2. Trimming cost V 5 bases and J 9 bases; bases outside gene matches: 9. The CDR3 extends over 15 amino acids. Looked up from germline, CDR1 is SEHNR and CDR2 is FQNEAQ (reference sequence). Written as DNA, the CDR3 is TGTGCCAGCAGCCTAAGGACTAGCGGGTGGAGTGAGCAGTTCTTC. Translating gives CASSLRTSGWSEQFF.

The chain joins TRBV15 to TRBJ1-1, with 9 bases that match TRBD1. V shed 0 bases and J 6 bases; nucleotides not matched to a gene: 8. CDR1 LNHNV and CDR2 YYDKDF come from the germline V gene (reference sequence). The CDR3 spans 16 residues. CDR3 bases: TGTGCCACCAGCAGAGATTTTGGGACAGGGACCGCTGAAGCTTTCTTT. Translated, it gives CATSRDFGTGTAEAFF. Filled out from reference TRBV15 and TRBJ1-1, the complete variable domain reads DAMVIQNPRYQVTQFGKPVTLSCSQTLNHNVMYWYQQKSSQAPKLLFHYYDKDFNNEADTPDNFQSRRPNTSFCFLDIRSPGLGDTAMYLCATSRDFGTGTAEAFFGQGTRLTVV.